This paragraph reports one T cell receptor beta chain. This clonotype has a handful of counts. No antigen is known for it. Base-call qualities are not available, and no considerably larger clone is one nucleotide away. The germline V gene sets CDR1 to LGHNA and CDR2 to YSLEER. V ends up 4 bases short and J 4 bases short, with an unmatched junction base count of 9. The CDR3 has 15 amino acids, counting the end cysteine and phenylalanine. Left in the record is the CDR3 DNA by itself, 45 bases read in frame from the first base. This sample stems from a study of CD8 T cells in ankylosing spondylitis (dated by TCRdb to between 2016 and 2019). About the study as a whole: To find TCR variants linked to disease, the study profiled T cell receptor beta repertoires in ankylosing spondylitis patients and healthy donors. The full study cohort comprised 25 ankylosing spondylitis patients and over a hundred healthy donors. Peripheral blood was sampled, and synovial fluid was also collected from ankylosing spondylitis patients. Broad study findings and their caveats: Significant enrichment of the disease-linked clones was reported in matched synovial fluid samples from ankylosing spondylitis patients. The disease-linked clones showed a CD8+ phenotype and occurred at relatively low frequencies in peripheral blood. Some of the motif variants had been reported before in the synovial fluid and blood of reactive arthritis patients, a finding that suggests common disease-initiation mechanisms. Blood from ankylosing spondylitis patients appeared to be characterized by a TCR beta motif composed of eight highly homologous amino acid variants.

The sequencer listed for this sample is Illumina HiSeq 2500. TCR beta libraries were prepared by quantitative 5'-RACE with molecular barcodes. In the authors' own workflow: A new computational method, built on a probabilistic model of VDJ rearrangement, was used to identify disease-linked TCR variants. The raw public reads went through TCRdb reprocessing: fastp at Q25, MiXCR clone calling, in-frame beta chains kept. Every CDR3 protein is listed once, alongside the most common genes and DNA of its rows. TCRdb assigned the V and J calls; the authors' analysis was not used. This sample lists 700,000 to 1,000,000 distinct CDR3 sequences; about 11% were detected once. Clones ranked in the top ten supply less than 0.65% of the sample.

The receptor was derived from a male donor with ankylosing spondylitis. This sequence uses TRBV4-3 and TRBJ2-7, with 8 bases matching TRBD1. Material: blood, either unsorted or a sorted T cell fraction (not recorded which). The nucleotides are TGCGCCAGCAGCCCTATTGTGGGACAGGCATACGAGCAGTACTTC. This translates into CASSPIVGQAYEQYF.